This entry is about one T cell receptor (beta chain). This record comes from a study of T cell responses to AZD1222 COVID-19 vaccine. Clones were sequenced by immunoSEQ multiplex PCR, and TCRdb holds only the in-frame ones, with some missing. The sample records 150,000 to 200,000 clones, approximately 89% being singletons. This clonotype was obtained from an adult who received the AZD1222 COVID-19 vaccine. The specimen comprised peripheral blood, sampled 28 days after the second AZD1222 dose.

The CDR3 DNA reads TGTGCCAGCAGTTTATTAAAGGTGATAACAGGGATTAATGAAAAACTGTTTTTT. This encodes CASSLLKVITGINEKLFF. This chain connects TRBV28 to TRBJ1-4, with D tentatively TRBD1 (6 bases). The V end lost 1 base, the J end lost 4 bases, and 19 bases lay between the germline ends. This CDR3 is built from 18 residues. CDR1 is MDHEN, CDR2 SYDVKM, per germline.